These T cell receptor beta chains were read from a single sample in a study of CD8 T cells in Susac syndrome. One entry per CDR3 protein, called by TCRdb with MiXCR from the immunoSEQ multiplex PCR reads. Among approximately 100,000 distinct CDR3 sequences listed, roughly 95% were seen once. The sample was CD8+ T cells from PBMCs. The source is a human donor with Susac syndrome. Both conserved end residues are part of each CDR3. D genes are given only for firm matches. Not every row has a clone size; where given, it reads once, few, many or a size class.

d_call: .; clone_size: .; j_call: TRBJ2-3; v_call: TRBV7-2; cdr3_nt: TGTGCCAGCAGCTTCGTGGGCTTCACAGATACGCAGTATTTT; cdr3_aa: CASSFVGFTDTQYF
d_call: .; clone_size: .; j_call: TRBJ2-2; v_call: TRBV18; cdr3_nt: TGTGCCAGCTCACTTACTATTCGGGGCAGCAAATCTACGAACACCGGGGAGCTGTTTTTT; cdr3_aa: CASSLTIRGSKSTNTGELFF
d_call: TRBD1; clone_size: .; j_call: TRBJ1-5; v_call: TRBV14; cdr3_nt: TGTGCCAGCAGCTCTCGACAGGGGAATCAGGGCAATCAGCCCCAGCATTTT; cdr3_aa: CASSSRQGNQGNQPQHF
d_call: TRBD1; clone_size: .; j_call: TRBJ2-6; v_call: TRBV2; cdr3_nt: TGTGCCAGCAGGTACCCAGGGGGCGCTGGGGCCAACGTCCTGACTTTC; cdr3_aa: CASRYPGGAGANVLTF
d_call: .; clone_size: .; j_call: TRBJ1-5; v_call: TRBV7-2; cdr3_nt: TGTGCCAGCAGCCGGACCTTGGGAGGCAATCAGCCCCAGCATTTT; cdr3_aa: CASSRTLGGNQPQHF
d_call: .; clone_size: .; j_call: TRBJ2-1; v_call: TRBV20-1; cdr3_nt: TGCAGTGCTAGAGAAGGGGGTGAGCAGTTCTTC; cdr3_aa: CSAREGGEQFF
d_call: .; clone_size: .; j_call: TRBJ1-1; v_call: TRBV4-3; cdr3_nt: TGCGCCAGCAGCCAAGATCGGATCCCTAACACTGAAGCTTTCTTT; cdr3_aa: CASSQDRIPNTEAFF
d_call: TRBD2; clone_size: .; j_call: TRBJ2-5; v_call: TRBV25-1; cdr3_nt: TGTGCCAGCACCCGCCGGGGGGAGGGAGAGACCCAGTACTTC; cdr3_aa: CASTRRGEGETQYF
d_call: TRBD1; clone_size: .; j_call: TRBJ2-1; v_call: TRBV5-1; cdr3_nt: TGCGCCAGCAGCCCTAGAACAGGGGATGACGAGCAGTTCTTC; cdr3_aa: CASSPRTGDDEQFF
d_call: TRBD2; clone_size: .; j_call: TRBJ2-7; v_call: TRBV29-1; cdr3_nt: TGCAGCGTTGAAGTGCGGGGGGCCTCCTACGAGCAGTACTTC; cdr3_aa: CSVEVRGASYEQYF
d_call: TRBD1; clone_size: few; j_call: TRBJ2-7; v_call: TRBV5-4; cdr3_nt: TGTGCCAGCAGCTCCACAGGGGACTACGAGCAGTACTTC; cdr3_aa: CASSSTGDYEQYF
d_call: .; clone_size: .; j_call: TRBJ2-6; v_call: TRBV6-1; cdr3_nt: TGTGCCAGCAGTGAAGCCAGCTCTGGGGCCAACGTCCTGACTTTC; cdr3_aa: CASSEASSGANVLTF
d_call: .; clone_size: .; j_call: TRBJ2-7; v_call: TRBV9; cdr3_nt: TGTGCCAGCAGCGTAGGGGGGAACCCGTCCGAGCAGTACTTC; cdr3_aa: CASSVGGNPSEQYF
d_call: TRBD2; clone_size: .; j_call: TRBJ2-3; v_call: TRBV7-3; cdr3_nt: TGTGCCAGCAGCGCTAGCGGGGTCCGCACAGATACGCAGTATTTT; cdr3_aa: CASSASGVRTDTQYF
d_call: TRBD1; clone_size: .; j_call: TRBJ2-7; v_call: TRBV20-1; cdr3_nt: TGCAGTGCTAGGGCCTGGACAGGGAACGAGCAGTACTTC; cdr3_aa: CSARAWTGNEQYF
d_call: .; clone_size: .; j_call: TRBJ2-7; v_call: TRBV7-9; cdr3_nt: TGTGCCAGCAGCTTAGGGGCCTCTAGCTCCTACGAGCAGTACTTC; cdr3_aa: CASSLGASSSYEQYF
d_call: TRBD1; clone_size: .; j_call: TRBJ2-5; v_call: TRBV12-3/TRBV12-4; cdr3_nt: TGTGCCAGCAGTCCAGCCCCAGGGGGCGAGACCCAGTACTTC; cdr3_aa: CASSPAPGGETQYF